Listed here is a single T cell receptor beta chain. Its antigen is not known. In germline, CDR1 is SGHVS, CDR2 FQNEAQ. The CDR3 loop spans 17 amino acids. After removal of 7 bases from V and 4 bases from J, the junction contained 16 bases not matched to a gene. This entry is derived from a study of graft-versus-host responses after intestinal transplantation. Study-wide context: Each of the recipients got a multivisceral, liver-intestinal, or isolated intestinal transplant. For approximately 3 years after anti-thymocyte globulin induction, all recipients took tacrolimus and steroids.

Study-wide points: Early post-transplant HvG declines were associated with peak circulating GvH clone levels. GvH clones turned up in recipient marrow; some had shown up first in ileum or blood.

The repertoire was sequenced with immunoSEQ multiplex PCR; TCRdb's copy has only in-frame clones and lacks some. The sample contains tens of thousands of clones, roughly 88% of which appear only once. The TCR sequence derives from a human donor who received an intestinal transplant. This sequence joins TRBV7-8 and TRBJ2-3, with 8 bases identical to TRBD2. The sample consisted of unstimulated CD4+ T cells sorted from spleen or lymph node cells, taken before intestinal transplant. CDR3 in amino acids: CASTPSRGGSFPDTQYF. Here the CDR3 DNA reads TGTGCCAGCACCCCAAGCCGGGGGGGCTCGTTCCCAGATACGCAGTATTTT.